The rows below give T cell receptor beta chains drawn from one sample of a study of blood T cells in healthy people across ages. TCRdb used MiXCR to reprocess the 5' RACE reads, holding one entry per CDR3 protein. The sample has some 1,000,000 distinct CDR3 sequences; about 23% are singletons. These data were likewise used in another study, on T cells of mothers and their children.

The sequenced sample consisted of blood. The receptors were gathered from a girl under 10 years old in good health. The CDR3 runs from the conserved cysteine through the conserved F or W. The D gene is left open where the match is weak. Clone size is shown for a subset of rows, as once, few, many or a class of expanded clone.

NA	NA	TRBJ1-6	TRBV7-9	CASSLVGYSPLHF	TGTGCCAGCAGCTTAGTAGGCTATTCACCCCTCCACTTT
NA	TRBD2	TRBJ2-3	TRBV5-4	CASSLERAGVSPDTQYF	TGTGCCAGCAGCTTGGAGAGAGCGGGGGTTTCTCCAGATACGCAGTATTTT
few	TRBD1	TRBJ2-7	TRBV28	CASSNSGQGPFEQYF	TGTGCCAGCAGTAATTCGGGACAGGGACCTTTTGAGCAGTACTTC
few	NA	TRBJ2-1	TRBV19	CASSVPGNEQFF	TGTGCCAGTAGTGTCCCGGGAAATGAGCAGTTCTTC
NA	NA	TRBJ1-4	TRBV9	CASSATSGGTEKLFF	TGTGCCAGCAGCGCGACTTCTGGAGGCACTGAAAAACTGTTTTTT
few	TRBD1	TRBJ1-4	TRBV5-1	CASSYGQGWTEKLFF	TGCGCCAGCAGCTACGGACAGGGGTGGACTGAAAAACTGTTTTTT
NA	NA	TRBJ2-4	TRBV6-5	CASTGGHLIAKNIQYF	TGTGCCAGCACCGGCGGACACCTCATAGCCAAAAACATTCAGTACTTC
NA	NA	TRBJ1-1	TRBV5-1	CASSLGRPVSLNTEAFF	TGCGCCAGCAGCTTGGGGCGCCCAGTCTCCTTGAACACTGAAGCTTTCTTT
NA	TRBD1	TRBJ2-3	TRBV7-9	CASSPLPGQGPDTQYF	TGTGCAAGCAGCCCACTTCCGGGACAGGGGCCAGATACGCAGTATTTT
few	NA	TRBJ2-2	TRBV12-5	CASGPGQYGELFF	TGTGCTAGTGGACCAGGACAGTACGGGGAGCTGTTTTTT
NA	TRBD2	TRBJ2-3	TRBV7-9	CASSLYGEPWGLAGGTDTQYF	TGTGCCAGCAGCTTATATGGAGAGCCGTGGGGACTAGCGGGAGGCACAGACACGCAGTATTTT
few	NA	TRBJ2-1	TRBV4-3	CASSQDSVASSYNEQFF	TGCGCCAGCAGCCAAGACTCGGTGGCTAGCTCCTACAATGAGCAGTTCTTC
few	NA	TRBJ2-5	TRBV28	CASKKQGFAYEQYF	TGTGCCAGCAAGAAACAGGGATTCGCCTACGAGCAGTATTTC
few	TRBD1	TRBJ1-4	TRBV20-1	CSARAGTGGFSTNEKLFF	TGCAGTGCTAGAGCTGGGACAGGGGGCTTCTCAACTAATGAAAAACTGTTTTTT
NA	TRBD2	TRBJ2-5	TRBV20-1	CSAPGGVYQETQYF	TGCAGTGCACCGGGAGGGGTCTACCAAGAGACCCAGTACTTC
NA	NA	TRBJ2-7	TRBV20-1	CSARDFRSYEQYF	TGCAGTGCTAGAGATTTCCGGAGTTACGAGCAGTACTTC
NA	TRBD2	TRBJ2-7	TRBV7-9	CANSPGRREGEQYF	TGTGCCAACAGCCCCGGGAGACGGGAGGGCGAGCAGTACTTC
few	NA	TRBJ1-1	TRBV7-2	CASSEDGPAAMNTEAFF	TGTGCCAGCAGCGAAGACGGGCCGGCAGCCATGAACACTGAAGCTTTCTTT
NA	NA	TRBJ2-5	TRBV7-9	CAIDREADPRGTQYF	TGTGCCATCGATCGAGAAGCGGACCCAAGGGGGACCCAGTACTTC
few	TRBD1	TRBJ2-7	TRBV7-8	CASSLFRDRGHEQYF	TGTGCCAGCAGCTTATTCCGAGACAGGGGGCACGAGCAGTACTTC
few	TRBD2	TRBJ2-1	TRBV7-3	CASSLGTSGGSYNEQFF	TGTGCCAGCAGCTTAGGGACTAGCGGGGGGTCCTACAATGAGCAGTTCTTC
NA	NA	TRBJ2-7	TRBV4-2	CASSQSPGTGTEQYF	TGTGCCAGCAGCCAAAGCCCTGGGACGGGGACCGAGCAGTACTTC
few	NA	TRBJ2-4	TRBV29-1	CSVMRNIQYF	TGCAGCGTTATGAGAAACATTCAGTACTTC
NA	TRBD2	TRBJ2-5	TRBV11-2	CASRAWGLAGGEETQYF	TGTGCCAGCAGGGCCTGGGGACTAGCGGGAGGAGAAGAGACCCAGTACTTC
NA	NA	TRBJ1-4	TRBV7-9	CASSNSGMEEKLFF	TGTGCCAGCAGCAATTCAGGAATGGAAGAAAAACTGTTTTTT
once	NA	TRBJ1-2	TRBV20-1	CSAIALHYGYTF	TGCAGTGCTATAGCACTTCACTATGGCTACACCTTC
few	NA	TRBJ1-1	TRBV27	CASSLGGGVGTETFF	TGTGCCAGCAGTTTAGGCGGTGGGGTCGGCACTGAAACTTTCTTT
few	NA	TRBJ2-5	TRBV6-1	CASSEAGGPETQYF	TGTGCCAGCAGTGAAGCCGGGGGGCCAGAGACCCAGTACTTC
NA	TRBD1	TRBJ1-4	TRBV7-9	CASSRDRGGTNEKLFF	TGTGCCAGCAGCCGGGACAGGGGAGGAACTAATGAAAAACTGTTTTTT
NA	NA	TRBJ2-1	TRBV7-2	CASSLSTGLNEQFF	TGTGCCAGCAGCTTGTCGACAGGTCTCAATGAGCAGTTCTTC
few	TRBD2	TRBJ2-7	TRBV7-9	CASRPRLAGGLSEQYF	TGTGCCAGCAGACCCCGACTAGCGGGAGGGCTCTCCGAGCAGTACTTC
NA	NA	TRBJ1-2	TRBV7-2	CASGAGQFGYGYTF	TGTGCCAGTGGGGCCGGACAGTTTGGCTATGGCTACACCTTC
NA	NA	TRBJ2-1	TRBV7-9	CASSNMVRGLYEQFF	TGTGCCAGCAGCAACATGGTTCGGGGGTTGTATGAGCAGTTCTTC
few	NA	TRBJ2-3	TRBV11-2	CASSLNFIQGGPDTQYF	TGTGCCAGCAGCTTAAATTTCATACAGGGAGGCCCAGATACGCAGTATTTT
NA	NA	TRBJ1-5	TRBV18	CASSPPGLSGLPAQHF	TGTGCCAGCTCACCACCGGGTCTCAGCGGATTGCCGGCCCAGCATTTT
few	NA	TRBJ2-7	TRBV9	CASSVHRGGWYF	TGTGCCAGCAGCGTCCACAGGGGAGGGTGGTACTTC
few	TRBD2	TRBJ2-3	TRBV5-1	CASSSRTSGGTDTQYF	TGCGCCAGCAGCTCCAGGACTAGCGGGGGAACAGATACGCAGTATTTT
few	NA	TRBJ2-4	TRBV12-3/TRBV12-4	CASSLQGGNIQYF	TGTGCCAGCAGTTTACAGGGGGGAAACATTCAGTACTTC
NA	TRBD1	TRBJ2-7	TRBV7-9	CASSRLRDSSYEQYF	TGTGCCAGCAGTCGCCTCCGGGACAGCTCCTACGAGCAGTACTTC
few	NA	TRBJ2-5	TRBV29-1	CSVEAGNQETQYF	TGCAGCGTTGAAGCAGGGAACCAAGAGACCCAGTACTTC
few	NA	TRBJ2-5	TRBV29-1	CSVEEQGQETQYF	TGCAGCGTTGAGGAACAGGGCCAAGAGACCCAGTACTTC